The TCR beta chain under discussion was sequenced for a study of blood T cell repertoires in COVID-19. Study-level information: PBMCs, B-cell-depleted T cells, or T cells were the source of the cDNA or gDNA that made up the material.

V was cut by 1 base and J by 3 bases, with 12 bases left in between. The CDR3 length is 15 residues. CDR1 SEHNR and CDR2 FQNEAQ come from the germline V gene (reference sequence). Authors' methods: Using reference gene primer amplification, nucleated cell counts were estimated. Some clones are missing from TCRdb's copy, which holds only in-frame ones; the method was immunoSEQ multiplex PCR. V and J calls plus clone size are reproduced from that table; the DNA served to infer D and trimming. This sample has under 85,000 clones, with under 85% found just once. This clone was seen a few times. Specimen: peripheral blood. This clonotype was obtained from a man aged 45 to 65 with COVID-19, enrolled during active disease. The genes are TRBV7-9 and TRBJ1-1, with a possible D match to TRBD1 (5 bases). CDR3 amino acids: CASSLVGRDYTEAFF. The CDR3 DNA reads as TGTGCCAGCAGCTTAGTTGGCAGGGATTACACTGAAGCTTTCTTT.